The present T cell receptor (beta chain) was sequenced within a study of shared clonotypes between healthy human individuals. General study points: The diversity represented, both genetic and in exposure history, was limited by few donors. Non-shared clonotypes showed lower generation probabilities than clonotypes common to all four donors. Relative to memory subsets, naive subsets generally showed larger estimated richness.

Germline CDR1 SGHNT, CDR2 YYREEE (reference sequence). The CDR3 runs 17 residues. Trimming left V 4 bases short and J 0 bases short, with 18 bases between. The method was immunoSEQ multiplex PCR; TCRdb's version includes in-frame clones alone and lacks a portion of them. The table includes over a million clones, 96% detected once. A word on this clone: Its antigen is not known.

Input material: naive CD4+ T cells sorted from blood. Noted subset: CD45RA+ positively selected. V and J are TRBV5-4 and TRBJ2-3, with D perhaps matching TRBD1 (6 bases). The source of this sequence is a young man in good health. The CDR3 protein is CASSRVLRTESTDTQYF. The DNA of the CDR3 is TGTGCCAGCAGCCGGGTGCTGCGGACAGAGAGCACAGATACGCAGTATTTT.